This T cell receptor beta chain was profiled in a study of graft-versus-host responses after intestinal transplantation. Whole-study findings and limits: GvH clones were found in recipient marrow; some appeared first in ileum or blood. Some patients had graft-donor T cell macrochimerism, and their allografts showed high graft-versus-host to host-versus-graft clonal ratios. Levels of circulating GvH clones at their peak were associated with early post-transplant HvG declines.

V was pared by 3 bases and J by 8 bases, with 10 bases between. The V gene's germline CDR1 is MNHNS and CDR2 SASEGT. This CDR3 has 12 residues. Points on this clone: Its cognate antigen is unknown.

The assay was immunoSEQ multiplex PCR, and TCRdb's table has in-frame clones only and misses some. The profile shows about 90,000 clones, roughly 80% of them singletons. The V and J genes are TRBV6-1 and TRBJ1-2, with D unclear. This sequence originates from a human donor who received an intestinal transplant. The sequencing used unstimulated CD4+ T cells sorted from spleen or lymph node cells, collected before intestinal transplant. The CDR3 spells CASSDLGLGYTF. In DNA form, the CDR3 reads TGTGCCAGCAGTGATCTCGGACTAGGCTACACCTTC.